Detailed here is one T cell receptor (beta chain). Antigen: not known. With a J-beta primer mix and a sample-barcoded 5' primer, a second PCR ran 7 to 11 cycles. TCRdb re-derived calls from the 5' RACE reads in MiXCR, one entry per CDR3 protein. The sample has about 940,000 distinct CDR3 sequences; 48% are singletons. This record comes from a study of blood T cells in healthy people across ages. Trimming stripped 8 bases from V and 1 base from J, with 12 bases between. The CDR3 runs to 13 residues. Germline V gene lookup returns CDR1 KGHSH and CDR2 LQKENI. The study's findings and limits: Those diversity estimates obtained from one million T cells were thought to be underestimates.

The receptor's source is a young man in good health. V gene TRBV18 combines with J gene TRBJ2-7; no clear D. The specimen was blood. The CDR3 sequence is CASALTESYEQYF. The CDR3 nucleotides read TGTGCCAGCGCACTAACGGAGTCCTACGAGCAGTACTTC.